Following are 27 T cell receptor beta chains from one sample sequenced in a study of T cells after yellow fever vaccination. TCRdb itself ran the 5' RACE reads through MiXCR, one entry per CDR3 protein. The sample lists 250,000 to 300,000 distinct CDR3 sequences, about 5% occurring once. Sequencing was performed on CD4+ T cells sorted from PBMCs, taken on the day of the yellow fever booster vaccination. Receptors originate from a man aged 18-30 years who received the YFV17D yellow fever vaccine.

This clonotype was counted between two and nine times. The rearrangement joins TRBV4-1 to TRBJ1-5; 9 bases align to TRBD1. CDR1 is MGHRA and CDR2 is YSYEKL in the germline V gene. The CDR3 length is 16 residues. V trimming: 3 bases; J trimming: 3 bases; junction bases outside the gene matches: 6. The CDR3 DNA is TGCGCCAGCAGCCATCCCGGGACAGGGTACAATCAGCCCCAGCATTTT. Amino acids: CASSHPGTGYNQPQHF.

In its sample, this clonotype was seen a few times. J is TRBJ2-7 and V is TRBV6-1, with D possibly TRBD1 on 6 matching bases. CDR1 MNHNS and CDR2 SASEGT come from the germline V gene. Between the trimmed V and J ends, which lost 4 bases and 5 bases, there was a span of 9 bases. The CDR3 consists of 12 residues. CDR3 loop: CASSAQGHEQYF. The CDR3 region has the DNA TGTGCCAGCAGTGCACAGGGCCACGAGCAGTACTTC.

This clonotype was seen at least ten times. This chain joins TRBV27 and TRBJ1-2; D not certain. The ends were cut back, 2 bases at V and 2 bases at J, with 12 bases in the middle. Germline V gene lookup returns CDR1 MNHEY and CDR2 SMNVEV (reference sequence). The CDR3 is made up of 15 amino acids. The CDR3 reads CASSLNGPLNYGYTF. The CDR3 nucleotides are TGTGCCAGCAGTTTAAATGGGCCACTCAACTATGGCTACACCTTC.

V and J are TRBV9 and TRBJ2-1; TRBD1 matches at 7 bases. The V segment lost 0 bases and the J segment 4 bases; nucleotides outside the gene matches: 16. This CDR3 comprises 19 residues. Germline V lookup: CDR1 SGDLS, CDR2 YYNGEE. The CDR3 coding sequence is TGTGCCAGCAGCGTAGTTCTGGGGACAGAAATCCCAGCTTACAATGAGCAGTTCTTC. This encodes CASSVVLGTEIPAYNEQFF.

This clonotype was observed a few times. The chain uses TRBV11-2 and TRBJ2-1; 7 bases map to TRBD2. CDR1 and CDR2 (germline): SGHAT, FQNNGV. CDR3 length equals 16 residues. V dropped 2 bases and J dropped 0; count of bases not matched to a gene: 4. The CDR3 protein is CASSLTGGSSYNEQFF. The CDR3 DNA reads as TGTGCCAGCAGCTTAACGGGCGGGAGCTCCTACAATGAGCAGTTCTTC. Full variable domain (rest looked up from reference TRBV11-2 and TRBJ2-1): EAGVAQSPRYKIIEKRQSVAFWCNPISGHATLYWYQQILGQGPKLLIQFQNNGVVDDSQLPKDRFSAERLKGVDSTLKIQPAKLEDSAVYLCASSLTGGSSYNEQFFGPGTRLTVL.

This clonotype appeared many times. This chain uses TRBV7-8 with TRBJ1-2; D perhaps matches TRBD1 (5 bases). The CDR3 totals 15 residues. The germline V gene encodes CDR1 SGHVS and CDR2 FQNEAQ. Trimming pared 2 bases from V and 2 bases from J, leaving 12 bases between. The CDR3 loop is CASSLFGAENYGYTF. The CDR3 DNA follows: TGTGCCAGCAGCTTATTCGGGGCCGAGAACTATGGCTACACCTTC.

This clonotype appeared a few times. The V and J genes are TRBV7-2 and TRBJ2-1; D is unclear. With 1 base removed from V and 12 bases from J, the gap between germline ends came to 7 bases. CDR1 and CDR2 (germline): SGHTA, FQGNSA. This CDR3 region has 11 residues. CDR3 in amino acids: CASSLGWRQFF. CDR3 DNA sequence: TGTGCCAGCAGCTTAGGATGGCGGCAGTTCTTC.

DNA of the CDR3: TGCAGTGCGAACAGTTATAATTCACCCCTCCACTTT. Translated: CSANSYNSPLHF. The V call is TRBV20-1, the J call TRBJ1-6; D unclear. The germline V gene has CDR1 DFQATT and CDR2 SNEGSKA (reference sequence). The CDR3 sequence is 12 residues long. Trimming cost V 6 bases and J 4 bases, with 7 bases left between them.

This clonotype was seen ten or more times. This chain connects TRBV6-2 or TRBV6-3 to TRBJ2-3; D is uncertain. There are 16 residues in the CDR3. Germline values: CDR1 MNHEY, CDR2 SVGEGT. Trimming took 0 bases from V and 6 from J, leaving 16 bases between them. Here the CDR3 reads CASSYSKLFPLDTQYF. CDR3 sequence (DNA): TGTGCCAGCAGTTACTCGAAGTTGTTCCCCCTGGATACGCAGTATTTT.

This chain connects TRBV3-1 to TRBJ1-5; no definite D call. Germline-derived CDR1 and CDR2 are LGHDT and YNNKEL (reference sequence). Trimming pared 3 bases from V and 0 bases from J, leaving 9 bases between. The length of the CDR3 is 15 residues. The CDR3 DNA reads as TGTGCCAGCAGCCAGGAGACGTATAGCAATCAGCCCCAGCATTTT. It yields the protein CASSQETYSNQPQHF.

This clonotype occurred many times. The V call is TRBV6-5, the J call TRBJ1-6; D is possibly TRBD1 (5 bases). Germline V gene data show CDR1 as MNHEY and CDR2 as SVGAGI. V was trimmed by 5 bases and J by 7 bases, leaving 24 bases between them. The CDR3 runs to 18 residues. The CDR3 region is CASSRTLRDPVGNSPLHF. The DNA for the CDR3 is TGTGCCAGCAGTCGAACCTTACGGGACCCAGTGGGGAATTCACCCCTCCACTTT.

CDR3 sequence: CSVGTDTQYF. CDR3 DNA sequence: TGCAGCGTTGGCACAGATACGCAGTATTTT. This rearrangement joins TRBV29-1 to TRBJ2-3; D is ambiguous. V was clipped by 4 bases and J by 1 base, with 0 bases between them. The CDR3 covers 10 residues. Germline V gives CDR1 SQVTM, CDR2 ANQGSEA.

This clonotype has just a few counts. Germline is not matched at one junction end, which may reflect a read error. V usage is TRBV4-1 and J usage is TRBJ2-3, with unresolved D. Looked up from germline, CDR1 is MGHRA and CDR2 is YSYEKL. This CDR3 region has 12 residues. The chain's CDR3 is CASSQELHLMHF. In DNA, the CDR3 is TGCGCCAGCAGCCAAGAGCTCCACCTGATGCATTTT.

This sequence joins TRBV29-1 and TRBJ2-5, with D perhaps matching TRBD2 (6 bases). Germline V CDR1 and CDR2: SQVTM, ANQGSEA. With 7 bases removed from V and 5 bases from J, the gap between germline ends came to 17 bases. The CDR3 contains 13 residues. The CDR3 region has the DNA TGCAGCGCCCTGGGGGGTAATTGGGAGACCCAGTACTTC. This sequence encodes CSALGGNWETQYF.

This clonotype was found a few times. The chain employs TRBV10-2 and TRBJ2-1, with D hard to call. The CDR3 is 15 amino acids. Between the trimmed V and J ends, which lost 4 bases and 2 bases, there was a span of 12 bases. Germline loops: CDR1 WSHSY, CDR2 SAAADI. The CDR3 protein is CASSVSAGPYNEQFF. CDR3 sequence (DNA): TGCGCCAGCAGTGTCTCCGCTGGGCCCTACAATGAGCAGTTCTTC.

The sample holds many counts of this clonotype. The chain joins TRBV6-6 to TRBJ2-3, with 11 positions matching TRBD2. The CDR3 spans 15 residues. The V gene's germline CDR1 is MNHNY and CDR2 SVGAGI (reference sequence). V dropped 6 bases and J dropped 8; count of bases not matched to a gene: 10. CDR3 sequence: CASSLLAGARPTQYF. CDR3 DNA sequence: TGTGCCAGCAGCCTACTAGCGGGGGCCCGCCCTACGCAGTATTTT.

The V gene is TRBV6-5, the J gene TRBJ1-1; D is undetermined. Germline V gene sequence: CDR1 MNHEY, CDR2 SVGAGI. V was clipped by 8 bases and J by 11 bases, with 15 bases between them. The CDR3 length is 11 residues. The CDR3: CASHQDGFAFF. The CDR3 DNA is TGTGCCAGCCATCAGGATGGGTTTGCTTTCTTT.

The chain carries TRBV6-2 or TRBV6-3 and TRBJ2-7, with 8 bases lining up with TRBD2. The V segment lost 8 bases and the J segment 6 bases; nucleotides outside the gene matches: 9. Germline CDR1 MNHEY, CDR2 SVGEGT. The CDR3 loop spans 13 amino acids. The CDR3 DNA sequence: TGTGCCAGCCGGGTGGCTAGCGGGCGCGAGCAGTACGTC. Translating gives CASRVASGREQYV.

The chain carries TRBV5-1 and TRBJ1-1; 10 bases agree with TRBD1. Germline V CDR1 and CDR2: SGHRS, YFSETQ. Trimming removed 4 bases from V and 7 bases from J; junction bases left unmatched: 7. The CDR3 extends over 14 amino acids. The CDR3, as DNA: TGCGCCAGCAGCCCGAACGGACAGGGGGGTGAAGCTTTCTTT. Amino acid sequence: CASSPNGQGGEAFF.

V is TRBV2 and J is TRBJ2-6, with TRBD1 matching 8 bases. CDR1 is SNHLY, CDR2 FYNNEI, per germline. This CDR3 contains 17 residues. The V segment lost 6 bases and the J segment 2 bases; nucleotides outside the gene matches: 9. The DNA of the CDR3 is TGTGCCAGCAGCACCTGGACAGGGCACCCTGGGGCCAACGTCCTGACTTTC. Its protein product is CASSTWTGHPGANVLTF. The variable domain in full, completed from reference TRBV2 and TRBJ2-6, reads EPEVTQTPSHQVTQMGQEVILRCVPISNHLYFYWYRQILGQKVEFLVSFYNNEISEKSEIFDDQFSVERPDGSNFTLKIRSTKLEDSAMYFCASSTWTGHPGANVLTFGAGSRLTVL.

The sample holds many counts of this clonotype. The V gene is TRBV18, the J gene TRBJ2-2; maybe TRBD1 (6 bases). The CDR3 covers 13 residues. Per germline, CDR1 KGHSH and CDR2 LQKENI. V was shortened by 1 base and J by 6 bases, with 6 bases between the two germline ends. The CDR3 coding sequence is TGTGCCAGCTCACCACAGGGGGCCGGGGAGCTGTTTTTT. Its translation is CASSPQGAGELFF.

Ten or more counts support this clonotype. This rearrangement joins TRBV15 to TRBJ1-5; no firm D call. The CDR3 length is 15 residues. CDR1 and CDR2 from the germline V gene are LNHNV and YYDKDF (reference sequence). Trimming took off 4 bases at V and 4 bases at J, with 14 bases between the two ends. The CDR3 sequence is CATSTLDGINQPQHF. CDR3 sequence (DNA): TGTGCCACCAGCACCTTAGATGGGATAAATCAGCCCCAGCATTTT.

The chain recombines TRBV6-5 with TRBJ2-2; 7 bases line up with TRBD1. This CDR3 contains 16 residues. Unmatched junction bases numbered 3, after V lost 0 bases and J lost 2 bases. Germline V gene sequence: CDR1 MNHEY, CDR2 SVGAGI. The CDR3 DNA follows: TGTGCCAGCAGTTACTCGACAGGGATTAACACCGGGGAGCTGTTTTTT. This sequence encodes CASSYSTGINTGELFF.

There are many counts of this clonotype. The CDR3 DNA sequence: TGTGCCAGCAGCTTGGGACTAGCGGGGGACACAGATACGCAGTATTTT. Translating it yields CASSLGLAGDTDTQYF. The J gene is TRBJ2-3, the V gene TRBV11-2, with 14 nucleotides matching TRBD2. V shed 3 bases, J shed 2 bases, and the junction held 1 base outside the gene matches. CDR1 is SGHAT and CDR2 is FQNNGV in the germline V gene. The CDR3 is made up of 16 amino acids.

V usage is TRBV6-5 and J usage is TRBJ2-3, with a possible D match to TRBD2 (6 bases). The ends were cut back, 2 bases at V and 6 bases at J, with 15 bases in the middle. Germline assignment: CDR1 MNHEY and CDR2 SVGAGI. The length of the CDR3 is 15 residues. Here the CDR3 DNA reads TGTGCCAGCAGTTACGGGCGGGGCTGGGGGGATACGCAGTATTTT. Its protein product is CASSYGRGWGDTQYF.

The rearrangement links TRBV7-8 to TRBJ2-1; tentative D call: TRBD2 (6 bases). Trimming removed 5 bases from V and 15 bases from J, with 17 bases in between. Germline V gene data show CDR1 as SGHVS and CDR2 as FQNEAQ. The CDR3 is made up of 12 amino acids. Written as DNA, the CDR3 is TGTGCCAGCAGCATGTCAGGGAGGAGATGGTTCTTC. Protein sequence: CASSMSGRRWFF.

On this clonotype: One junction end disagrees with the germline gene, perhaps due to a read error. The V call is TRBV20-1, the J call TRBJ2-5; 9 bases fit TRBD2. In germline, CDR1 is DFQATT, CDR2 SNEGSKA (reference sequence). CDR3 size: 14 residues. The CDR3 coding sequence is TGCATTGCTTTATGGCGGGGGGGCCCGGAGACCCAGTACTTC. Residues: CIALWRGGPETQYF.